This TCR beta chain was sequenced in a study of blood T cell repertoires in COVID-19. In the original processing: Counts of nucleated cells, estimated from reference gene primer amplification, were obtained. Clones were sequenced by immunoSEQ multiplex PCR, and TCRdb holds only the in-frame ones, with some missing. The D gene and trimming were derived from the DNA, and the V and J assignments and clone size from that table. The sample shows a few hundred thousand clones, around four fifths of them seen only once. Trimming removed 0 bases from V and 0 bases from J, with 13 bases in between. The germline CDR1 and CDR2 sequences are SGDLS and YYNGEE. This CDR3 is 16 amino acids long.

Sample: peripheral blood. The source is a man aged 55 to 70 who had recovered from COVID-19. The chain employs TRBV9 and TRBJ2-7; tentatively, D is TRBD2 (6 bases). The CDR3 nucleotides are TGTGCCAGCAGCGTAGAGGGTGGGAGGAGCTCCTACGAGCAGTACTTC. Translating gives CASSVEGGRSSYEQYF.